Each of the 27 T cell receptor beta chains below was sequenced from the same sample in a study of breast tumors, draining lymph nodes, adjacent tissues. MiXCR was run by TCRdb on the multiplex PCR reads, yielding one entry per CDR3 protein. The profile shows around 70,000 distinct CDR3 sequences, 40% to 45% of them singletons. Source material: breast tumor tissue. Receptor source: a female donor with breast cancer. Some clones in this sample may be carry-over from other donors' samples.

This clonotype was detected ten times or more. The rearrangement links TRBV7-2 to TRBJ2-7, with TRBD1 as a possible D gene (5 bases). CDR3 size: 16 residues. The V end was cut by 6 bases, the J end by 0 bases, with 18 bases between. Germline V lookup: CDR1 SGHTA, CDR2 FQGNSA. CDR3 in amino acids: CTSSPRKGSSSYEQYF. CDR3 nucleotide sequence: TGTACCAGCAGTCCCAGGAAGGGGTCCAGCTCCTACGAGCAGTACTTC.

The chain carries TRBV7-3 and TRBJ2-7, with a weak D call TRBD2 (5 bases). Germline V gene sequence: CDR1 SGHTA, CDR2 FQGTGA. V lost 5 bases to trimming and J lost 5 bases, with 19 bases between them. This CDR3 spans 15 amino acids. DNA of the CDR3: TGTGCCAGCAGCCCCGGCCGTGGTCGGGGTAACGAGCAGTACTTC. It is translated as CASSPGRGRGNEQYF.

This chain uses TRBV11-3 with TRBJ2-2; D possibly corresponds to TRBD1 (7 bases). The CDR3 sequence is 12 residues long. CDR1 is SGHNT and CDR2 is YENEEA in the germline V gene. The V end lost 5 bases, the J end lost 7 bases, and 8 bases lay between the germline ends. The DNA of the CDR3 is TGTGCCAGCAGCCAGGGGGGCGGGGAGCTGTTTTTT. Amino acids: CASSQGGGELFF.

In its sample, this clonotype was seen many times. Written as DNA, the CDR3 is TGTGCCAGCAGTTCATCCCCGTGGGAGACCCAGTACTTC. Protein sequence: CASSSSPWETQYF. The chain combines TRBV27 with TRBJ2-5; no definite D call. Looked up from germline, CDR1 is MNHEY and CDR2 is SMNVEV (reference sequence). V lost 4 bases and J 5 bases, leaving 11 bases between the germline ends. The CDR3 contains 13 residues.

Many counts were recorded for this clonotype. V usage is TRBV11-3 and J usage is TRBJ2-7; D may be TRBD1 (7 bases). The CDR3 consists of 15 residues. Looked up from germline, CDR1 is SGHNT and CDR2 is YENEEA. The ends were cut back, 5 bases at V and 6 bases at J, with 20 bases in the middle. DNA of the CDR3: TGTGCCAGCAGCCCACCGCGGGGACAGATTTCCGAGCAGTACTTC. Amino acid sequence: CASSPPRGQISEQYF.

Ten or more counts support this clonotype. The genes are TRBV20-1 and TRBJ2-3; D could derive from TRBD1 or TRBD2 (6 bases each). V lost 0 bases and J 2 bases, leaving 18 bases between the germline ends. Germline lookup yields CDR1 DFQATT and CDR2 SNEGSKA (reference sequence). The CDR3 length is 17 residues. This CDR3 is CSARDRLGGRHTDTQYF. In nucleotides, the CDR3 is TGCAGTGCTAGAGATCGGCTGGGGGGCCGGCACACAGATACGCAGTATTTT.

This clonotype was observed a few times. A much larger clone is a single base away; this may be a read error. The chain employs TRBV6-1 and TRBJ1-2; 11 bases fit TRBD1. This CDR3 region has 13 residues. Germline lookup yields CDR1 MNHNS and CDR2 SASEGT. Germline trimming cut 5 bases from V and 8 bases from J; bases unmatched to any gene: 4. This CDR3 reads CASSRTGGDGYTF. The CDR3 DNA follows: TGTGCCAGCAGTCGGACAGGGGGCGACGGCTACACCTTC.

A single count supports this clonotype. At one end, the junction sequence differs from germline, possibly due to a read error. The J gene is TRBJ1-3, the V gene TRBV2; D may be TRBD1 (5 bases). The germline V gene has CDR1 SNHLY and CDR2 FYNNEI. CDR3 length: 14 residues. The CDR3 reads CASRDQRLGKTIYF. CDR3 in DNA: TGTGCCAGTCGGGACCAGAGGCTTGGAAAGACCATATATTTT.

Turning to this clonotype: This sequence may be a read error, since a much larger clone differs from it by one base. The CDR3 carries no conserved terminal phenylalanine or tryptophan, so it likely arises from a read error. V usage is TRBV4-1 and J usage is TRBJ2-1, with no clear D. The CDR3 covers 18 residues. V was cut by 4 bases and J by 0 bases, with 19 bases left in between. Germline V CDR1 and CDR2: MGHRA, YSYEKL. The CDR3 loop reads CASSPRVSSFSSYNEQFV. In DNA, the CDR3 is TGCGCCAGCAGCCCCCGGGTCAGCTCATTTAGCTCCTACAATGAGCAGTTCGTC.

This clonotype was counted a few times. The junction shows a germline mismatch at one end, possibly a read error. The gene calls are TRBV12-3 or TRBV12-4 and TRBJ1-1; 7 bases agree with TRBD1. This CDR3 has 14 amino acids. In DNA, the CDR3 is TGTGCCACCGTTAAGACAGGGTCTCGCACTAAAGCTTTCTTT. Its protein product is CATVKTGSRTKAFF.

This clonotype appeared a few times. The J gene is TRBJ1-5, the V gene TRBV20-1; D not resolved. V lost 3 bases to trimming and J lost 11 bases, with 11 bases between them. The CDR3 has 11 amino acids. Germline V gene sequence: CDR1 DFQATT, CDR2 SNEGSKA (reference sequence). CDR3 sequence (DNA): TGCAGTGCTAGTAAGGGAGAGACCCAGCATTTT. It is translated as CSASKGETQHF.

The rearrangement joins TRBV20-1 to TRBJ1-5; perhaps TRBD1 as D (5 bases). Trimming stripped 3 bases from V and 10 bases from J, with 40 bases between. Germline assignment: CDR1 DFQATT and CDR2 SNEGSKA (reference sequence). The CDR3 has 21 residues. CDR3 sequence: CSASSGNTDTQYLGVSFPQHF. The CDR3 DNA is TGCAGTGCTAGTAGCGGGAACACAGATACGCAGTATCTGGGGGTAAGTTTTCCCCAGCATTTT.

The chain employs TRBV20-1 and TRBJ1-6; TRBD1 matches at 10 bases. Near its end, the DNA agrees better with TRBJ1-1, so the J call may be wrong. The CDR3 sequence is 16 residues long. From germline, CDR1 is DFQATT and CDR2 SNEGSKA (reference sequence). The CDR3 nucleotides are TGCAGTGCTAGAGATCTGACAGGGGGCCCCCGGGCGGAAGCTTTCTTT. Its translation: CSARDLTGGPRAEAFF.

There are many counts of this clonotype. V is TRBV5-6 and J is TRBJ2-1; D is unclear. V shed 4 bases and J shed 2 bases, with 10 bases lying between them. Germline CDR1 SGHDT, CDR2 YYEEEE. This CDR3 comprises 14 residues. In DNA form, the CDR3 reads TGTGCCAGCAGCCACTGGCGACCCTACAATGAGCAGTTCTTC. Translated: CASSHWRPYNEQFF. Full variable domain (outside the CDR3, taken from reference TRBV5-6 and TRBJ2-1): DAGVTQSPTHLIKTRGQQVTLRCSPKSGHDTVSWYQQALGQGPQFIFQYYEEEERQRGNFPDRFSGHQFPNYSSELNVNALLLGDSALYLCASSHWRPYNEQFFGPGTRLTVL.

This clonotype is a singleton in its sample. V gene TRBV9 combines with J gene TRBJ2-5; 7 positions agree with TRBD2. Germline V gene lookup returns CDR1 SGDLS and CDR2 YYNGEE. The trim removed 4 bases at V and 5 bases at J, leaving 5 bases unmatched. CDR3 length: 13 amino acids. CDR3 region: CASSPFGRETQYF. The CDR3 DNA reads as TGTGCCAGCAGCCCCTTCGGGAGGGAGACCCAGTACTTC. Full variable domain (missing parts from reference TRBV9 and TRBJ2-5): DSGVTQTPKHLITATGQRVTLRCSPRSGDLSVYWYQQSLDQGLQFLIQYYNGEERAKGNILERFSAQQFPDLHSELNLSSLELGDSALYFCASSPFGRETQYFGPGTRLLVL.

The chain has TRBV7-2 and TRBJ2-5, with D tentatively TRBD1 (6 bases). This CDR3 region has 15 residues. Germline V gene sequence: CDR1 SGHTA, CDR2 FQGNSA. V was trimmed by 5 bases and J by 4 bases, leaving 17 bases between them. The CDR3 nucleotides read TGTGCCAGCAGCCCCCAACAGGGTTACGTAGAGACCCAGTACTTC. Protein sequence: CASSPQQGYVETQYF.

This clonotype was detected many times. The V and J genes are TRBV7-6 and TRBJ2-5, with D possibly matching TRBD1 (7 bases). Germline V gene lookup returns CDR1 SGHVS and CDR2 FNYEAQ. CDR3 size: 14 residues. V lost 5 bases and J 5 bases, leaving 15 bases between the germline ends. In nucleotides, the CDR3 is TGTGCCAGCAGCATATGGACAGGAGGGGAGACCCAGTACTTC. This encodes CASSIWTGGETQYF.

This clonotype was counted at least ten times. The V gene is TRBV5-6, the J gene TRBJ1-2; TRBD1 matches 8 bases. Germline V gene lookup returns CDR1 SGHDT and CDR2 YYEEEE. This CDR3 spans 17 amino acids. V gave up 4 bases and J gave up 3 bases; unmatched junction bases: 14. The CDR3 sequence: CASSRTGTWTTDYGYTF. CDR3 nucleotides: TGTGCCAGCAGCCGGACAGGGACATGGACCACTGACTATGGCTACACCTTC.

In its sample, this clonotype was seen many times. CDR3 in amino acids: CASRETAYYGYTF. The CDR3 DNA follows: TGTGCCAGCAGGGAGACAGCTTACTATGGCTACACCTTC. The chain joins TRBV6-5 to TRBJ1-2, with D possibly TRBD1 on 5 matching bases. The V end lost 6 bases, the J end lost 3 bases, and 11 bases lay between the germline ends. Per the germline V gene, CDR1 is MNHEY and CDR2 is SVGAGI. CDR3 size: 13 residues.

For this clonotype: A junction end diverges from the germline sequence, so it may reflect a read error. The V gene is TRBV25-1, the J gene TRBJ1-6; D is unclear. Germline lookup yields CDR1 MGHDK and CDR2 SYGVNS. This CDR3 is 15 amino acids long. CDR3 sequence reads: CASSDPGQDNSPLHF. The CDR3 region has the DNA TGTGCCAGCAGTGACCCAGGCCAAGATAACTCACCCCTCCACTTT.

This clonotype was recorded many times. The V call is TRBV7-6, the J call TRBJ2-3; 7 positions match TRBD1. The germline gives CDR1 SGHVS, CDR2 FNYEAQ. V was clipped by 2 bases and J by 4 bases; unmatched bases: 0. CDR3 length equals 13 residues. The CDR3: CASSLRGPDTQYF. CDR3 DNA sequence: TGTGCCAGCAGCTTAAGGGGGCCAGATACGCAGTATTTT.

This clonotype was seen just once. The rearrangement links TRBV13 to TRBJ2-6; no firm D call. Germline-derived CDR1 and CDR2 are PRHDT and FYEKMQ (reference sequence). V dropped 1 base and J dropped 4 bases, with 8 bases sitting between them. There are 15 residues in the CDR3. This CDR3 reads CASSLAGEGANVLTF. Written as DNA, the CDR3 is TGTGCCAGCAGCTTAGCCGGAGAGGGGGCCAACGTCCTGACTTTC.

A few counts support this clonotype. This may be a read error, as it is one base from a much larger clone. The chain combines TRBV9 with TRBJ2-7; possible D gene TRBD2, 7 bases. Germline V gene sequence: CDR1 SGDLS, CDR2 YYNGEE. The CDR3 runs 16 residues. The CDR3 loop is CASSSEGGPGSYGQYF. The CDR3 DNA reads as TGTGCCAGCAGTTCGGAGGGGGGGCCGGGCTCCTACGGGCAGTACTTC. The variable domain in full, with the rest retrieved from reference TRBV9 and TRBJ2-7, is DSGVTQTPKHLITATGQRVTLRCSPRSGDLSVYWYQQSLDQGLQFLIQYYNGEERAKGNILERFSAQQFPDLHSELNLSSLELGDSALYFCASSSEGGPGSYGQYFGPGTRLTVT.

This clonotype has at least ten counts. V and J are TRBV28 and TRBJ1-4; a possible D gene is TRBD1 (5 bases). Germline CDR1 is MDHEN and CDR2 is SYDVKM. The CDR3 is 14 residues long. Trimming cost V 5 bases and J 7 bases, with 14 bases left between them. CDR3: CASSVGPEGEKLFF. The CDR3 region has the DNA TGTGCCAGCAGTGTGGGACCCGAAGGTGAAAAACTGTTTTTT.

This clonotype appeared many times. The chain couples TRBV5-6 to TRBJ2-5; 8 bases match TRBD2. Germline assignment: CDR1 SGHDT and CDR2 YYEEEE. Trimming took 4 bases from V and 4 from J; bases not matched to a gene: 15. CDR3 length: 17 residues. The CDR3 here is CASSSTKAGEVGETQYF. In DNA, the CDR3 is TGTGCCAGCAGCAGTACCAAAGCGGGAGAGGTGGGAGAGACCCAGTACTTC.

In the case of this clonotype: The conserved closing phenylalanine or tryptophan is absent in this CDR3, likely reflecting a read error. In nucleotides, the CDR3 is TGTGCCAGTAGTATAAGGGGATACTCTGGGGCCAACGTCCTGACTTCC. As protein: CASSIRGYSGANVLTS. The chain employs TRBV19 and TRBJ2-6, with a tentative D call TRBD1 (5 bases). The CDR3 totals 16 residues. V dropped 2 bases and J dropped 0 bases, with 8 bases sitting between them. CDR1 is LNHDA, CDR2 SQIVND, per germline (reference sequence).

Of note for this clonotype: This may be a read error, as it is one base from a much larger clone. This chain links TRBV6-5 with TRBJ2-2; 12 bases line up with TRBD2. CDR3 size: 17 residues. Per germline, CDR1 MNHEY and CDR2 SVGAGI. The ends lost 6 bases at V and 4 bases at J; junction bases unmatched: 9. CDR3 amino acids: CASRPTSGSYVTGELFF. CDR3 DNA sequence: TGTGCCAGCAGACCGACTAGCGGGAGTTATGTCACCGGGGAGCTGTTTTTT.